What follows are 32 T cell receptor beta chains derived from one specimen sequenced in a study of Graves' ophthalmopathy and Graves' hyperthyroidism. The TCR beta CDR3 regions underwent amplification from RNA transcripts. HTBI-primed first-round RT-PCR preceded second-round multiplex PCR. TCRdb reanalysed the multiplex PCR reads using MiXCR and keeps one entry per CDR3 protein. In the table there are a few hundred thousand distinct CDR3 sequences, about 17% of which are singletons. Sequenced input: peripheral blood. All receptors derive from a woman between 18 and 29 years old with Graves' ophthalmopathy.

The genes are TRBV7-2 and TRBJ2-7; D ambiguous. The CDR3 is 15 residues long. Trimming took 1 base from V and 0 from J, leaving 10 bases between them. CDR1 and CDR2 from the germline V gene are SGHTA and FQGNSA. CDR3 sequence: CASSLVVGFSYEQYF. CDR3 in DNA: TGTGCCAGCAGCTTAGTAGTAGGTTTCTCCTACGAGCAGTACTTC.

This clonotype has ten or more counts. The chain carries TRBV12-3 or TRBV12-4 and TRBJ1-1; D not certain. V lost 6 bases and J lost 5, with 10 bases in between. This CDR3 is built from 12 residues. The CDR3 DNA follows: TGTGCCAGCAGGCGATCTGGGACTGAAGCTTTCTTT. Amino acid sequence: CASRRSGTEAFF.

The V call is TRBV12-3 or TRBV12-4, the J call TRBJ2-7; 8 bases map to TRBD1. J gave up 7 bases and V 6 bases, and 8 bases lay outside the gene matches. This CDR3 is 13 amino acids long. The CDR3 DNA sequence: TGTGCCAGCAGCCGGGGACAGGCCTGGGAGCAGTACTTC. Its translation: CASSRGQAWEQYF.

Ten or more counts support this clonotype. The CDR3 protein is CASSYSIVQAGLETQYF. As DNA, the CDR3 is TGTGCCAGCAGTTACTCGATTGTACAAGCGGGGTTAGAGACCCAGTACTTC. The V and J genes are TRBV6-2 or TRBV6-3 and TRBJ2-5; 7 bases match TRBD2. Germline CDR1 MNHEY, CDR2 SVGEGT. CDR3 length: 17 amino acids. V shed 0 bases and J 4 bases; nucleotides not matched to a gene: 11.

The DNA of the CDR3 is TGTGCCAGCAGTATGGGACAGATGGGCAATCAGCCCCAGCATTTT. It yields the protein CASSMGQMGNQPQHF. The chain joins TRBV12-3 or TRBV12-4 to TRBJ1-5; 7 bases agree with TRBD1. V shed 5 bases, J shed 2 bases, and the junction held 6 bases outside the gene matches. The CDR3 extends over 15 amino acids.

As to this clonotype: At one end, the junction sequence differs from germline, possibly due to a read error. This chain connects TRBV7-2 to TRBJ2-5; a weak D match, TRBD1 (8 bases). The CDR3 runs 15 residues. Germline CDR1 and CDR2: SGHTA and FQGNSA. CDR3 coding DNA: TGTGCCGGCAGGGAGGGGACAGGACCACAAGAGACCCAGTACTTC. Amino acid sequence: CAGREGTGPQETQYF.

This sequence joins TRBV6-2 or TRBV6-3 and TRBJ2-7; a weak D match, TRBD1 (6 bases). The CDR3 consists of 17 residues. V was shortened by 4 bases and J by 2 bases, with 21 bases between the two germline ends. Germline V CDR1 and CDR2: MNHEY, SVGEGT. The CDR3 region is CASSWGFLADRTYEQYF. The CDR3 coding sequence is TGTGCCAGCAGTTGGGGGTTCCTGGCTGACAGGACCTACGAGCAGTACTTC.

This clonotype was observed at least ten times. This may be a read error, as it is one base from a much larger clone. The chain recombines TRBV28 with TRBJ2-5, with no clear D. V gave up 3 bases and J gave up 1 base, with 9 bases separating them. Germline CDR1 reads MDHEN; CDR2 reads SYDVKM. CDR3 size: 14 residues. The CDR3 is CASSLPGVQETQYF. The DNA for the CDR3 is TGTGCCAGCAGTTTGCCAGGAGTCCAAGAGACCCAGTACTTC.

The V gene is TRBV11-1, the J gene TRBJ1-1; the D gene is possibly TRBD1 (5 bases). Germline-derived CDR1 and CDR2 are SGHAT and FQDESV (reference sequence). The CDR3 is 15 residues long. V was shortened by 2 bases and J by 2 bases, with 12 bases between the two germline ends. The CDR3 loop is CASSLSRVRNTEAFF. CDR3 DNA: TGTGCCAGCAGCTTATCCAGGGTTCGTAACACTGAAGCTTTCTTT.

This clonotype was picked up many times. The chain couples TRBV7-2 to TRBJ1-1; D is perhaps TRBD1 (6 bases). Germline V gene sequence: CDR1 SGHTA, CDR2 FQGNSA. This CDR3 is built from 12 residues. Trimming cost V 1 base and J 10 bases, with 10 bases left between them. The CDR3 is CASSLEGDRAFF. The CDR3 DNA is TGTGCCAGCAGCTTAGAGGGGGATCGAGCTTTCTTT.

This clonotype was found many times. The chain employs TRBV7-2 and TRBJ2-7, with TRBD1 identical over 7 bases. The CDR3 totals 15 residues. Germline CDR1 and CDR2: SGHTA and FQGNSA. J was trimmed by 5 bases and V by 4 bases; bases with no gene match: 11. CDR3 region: CASSSQVQGYHEQYF. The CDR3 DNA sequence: TGTGCCAGCAGCTCCCAGGTACAGGGGTACCACGAGCAGTACTTC.

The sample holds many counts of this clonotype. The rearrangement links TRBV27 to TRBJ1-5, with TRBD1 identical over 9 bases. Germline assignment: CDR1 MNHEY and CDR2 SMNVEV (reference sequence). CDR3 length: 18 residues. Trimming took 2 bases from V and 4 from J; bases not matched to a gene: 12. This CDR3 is CASSLSPGQGTLNQPQHF. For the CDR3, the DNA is TGTGCCAGCAGTTTAAGCCCGGGACAGGGAACGTTAAATCAGCCCCAGCATTTT.

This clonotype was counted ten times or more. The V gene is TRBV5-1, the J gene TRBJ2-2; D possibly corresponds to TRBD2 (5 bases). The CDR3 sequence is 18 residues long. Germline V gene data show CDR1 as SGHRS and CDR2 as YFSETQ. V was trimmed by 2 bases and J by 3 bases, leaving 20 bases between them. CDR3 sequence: CASSFVPKGSGYTGELFF. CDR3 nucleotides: TGCGCCAGCAGCTTCGTACCCAAGGGCAGCGGCTACACCGGGGAGCTGTTTTTT.

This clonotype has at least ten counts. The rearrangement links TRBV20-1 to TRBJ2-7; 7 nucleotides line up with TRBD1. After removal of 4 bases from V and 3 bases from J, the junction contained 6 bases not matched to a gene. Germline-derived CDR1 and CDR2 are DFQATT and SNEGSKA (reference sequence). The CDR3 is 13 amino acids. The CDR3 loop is CSANEGALYEQYF. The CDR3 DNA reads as TGCAGTGCTAATGAGGGGGCCCTCTACGAGCAGTACTTC.

The CDR3 coding sequence is TGTGCCAGCAGTCCCGATGTGGGTTTGGGCGGCTACACCTTC. Translating gives CASSPDVGLGGYTF. The chain has TRBV12-3 or TRBV12-4 and TRBJ1-2; D is unresolved. Trimming cost V 5 bases and J 8 bases, with 18 bases left between them. The CDR3 covers 14 residues.

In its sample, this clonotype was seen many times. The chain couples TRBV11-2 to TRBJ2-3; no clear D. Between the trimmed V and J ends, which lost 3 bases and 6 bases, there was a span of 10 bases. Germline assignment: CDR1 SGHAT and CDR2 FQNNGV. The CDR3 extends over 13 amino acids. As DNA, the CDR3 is TGTGCCAGCAGCTTTGAATCTCCTGATACGCAGTATTTT. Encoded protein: CASSFESPDTQYF.

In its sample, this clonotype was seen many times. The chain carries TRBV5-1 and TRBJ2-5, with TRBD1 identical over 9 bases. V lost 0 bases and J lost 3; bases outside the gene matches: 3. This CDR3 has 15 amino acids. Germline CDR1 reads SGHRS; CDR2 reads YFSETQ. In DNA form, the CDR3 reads TGCGCCAGCAGCTTGGACCGGACAGGGGAAGAGACCCAGTACTTC. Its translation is CASSLDRTGEETQYF.

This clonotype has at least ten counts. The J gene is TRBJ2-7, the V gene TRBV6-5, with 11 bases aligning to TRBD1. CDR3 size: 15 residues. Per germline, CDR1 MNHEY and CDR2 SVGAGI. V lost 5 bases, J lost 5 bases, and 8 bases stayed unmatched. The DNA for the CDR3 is TGTGCCAGCAGTACCGGGACAGGGGGTCCCGACGAGCAGTACTTC. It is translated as CASSTGTGGPDEQYF.

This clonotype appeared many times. The CDR3 loop reads CASSWDRGYTEAFF. CDR3 DNA sequence: TGCGCCAGCAGTTGGGACCGAGGGTACACTGAAGCTTTCTTT. The gene calls are TRBV5-1 and TRBJ1-1; tentatively, D is TRBD1 (5 bases). CDR3 length: 14 amino acids. Per germline, CDR1 SGHRS and CDR2 YFSETQ. The V end was cut by 5 bases, the J end by 3 bases, with 14 bases between.

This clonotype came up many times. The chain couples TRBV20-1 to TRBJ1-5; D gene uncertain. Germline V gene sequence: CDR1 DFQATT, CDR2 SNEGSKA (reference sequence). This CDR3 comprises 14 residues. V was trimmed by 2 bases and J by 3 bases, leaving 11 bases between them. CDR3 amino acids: CSARYRFANQPQHF. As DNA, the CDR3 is TGCAGTGCTAGATATAGGTTCGCCAATCAGCCCCAGCATTTT.

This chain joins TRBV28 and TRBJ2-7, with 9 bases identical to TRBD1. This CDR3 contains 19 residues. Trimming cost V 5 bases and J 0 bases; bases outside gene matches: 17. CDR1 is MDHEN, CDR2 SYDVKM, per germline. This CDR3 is CASSPPPGQGPKFSYEQYF. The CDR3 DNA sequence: TGTGCCAGCAGTCCCCCCCCGGGACAGGGCCCCAAATTCTCCTACGAGCAGTACTTC.

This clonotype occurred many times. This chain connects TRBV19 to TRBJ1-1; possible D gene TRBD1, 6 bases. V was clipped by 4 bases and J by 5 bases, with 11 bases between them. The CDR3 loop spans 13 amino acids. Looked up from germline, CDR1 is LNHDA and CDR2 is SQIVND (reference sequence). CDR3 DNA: TGTGCCAGTAGTAAAACAGGGAGGACTGAAGCTTTCTTT. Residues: CASSKTGRTEAFF.

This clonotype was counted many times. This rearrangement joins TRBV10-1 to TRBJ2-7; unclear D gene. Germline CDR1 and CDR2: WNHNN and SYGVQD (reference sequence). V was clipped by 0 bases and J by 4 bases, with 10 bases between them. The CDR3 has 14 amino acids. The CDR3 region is CASSESAGRYEQYF. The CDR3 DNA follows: TGCGCCAGCAGTGAGTCAGCCGGACGATACGAGCAGTACTTC.

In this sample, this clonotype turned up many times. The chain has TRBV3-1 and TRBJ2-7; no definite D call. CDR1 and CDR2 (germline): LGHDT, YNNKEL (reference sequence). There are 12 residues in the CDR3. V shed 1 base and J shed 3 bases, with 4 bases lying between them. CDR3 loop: CASSQVSYEQYF. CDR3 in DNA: TGTGCCAGCAGCCAAGTCAGCTACGAGCAGTACTTC.

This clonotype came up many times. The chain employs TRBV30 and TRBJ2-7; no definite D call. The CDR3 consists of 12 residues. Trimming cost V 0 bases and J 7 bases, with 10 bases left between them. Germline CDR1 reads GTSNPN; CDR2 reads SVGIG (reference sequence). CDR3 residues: CAWSVRAREQYF. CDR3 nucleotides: TGTGCCTGGAGTGTTAGGGCTCGGGAGCAGTACTTC. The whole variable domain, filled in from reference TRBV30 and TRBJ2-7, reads SQTIHQWPATLVQPVGSPLSLECTVEGTSNPNLYWYRQAAGRGLQLLFYSVGIGQISSEVPQNLSASRPQDRQFILSSKKLLLSDSGFYLCAWSVRAREQYFGPGTRLTVT.

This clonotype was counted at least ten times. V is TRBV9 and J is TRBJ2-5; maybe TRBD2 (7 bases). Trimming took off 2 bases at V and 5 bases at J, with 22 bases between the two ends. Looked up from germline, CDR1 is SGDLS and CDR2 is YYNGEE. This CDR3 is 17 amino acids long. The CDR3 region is CASSVHPAGALRETQYF. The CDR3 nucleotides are TGTGCCAGCAGCGTCCATCCGGCGGGGGCTTTGAGGGAGACCCAGTACTTC.

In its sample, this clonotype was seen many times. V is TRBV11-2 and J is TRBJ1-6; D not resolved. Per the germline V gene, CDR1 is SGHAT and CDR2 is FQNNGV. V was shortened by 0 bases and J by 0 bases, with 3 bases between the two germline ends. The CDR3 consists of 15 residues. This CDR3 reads CASSLDNSYNSPLHF. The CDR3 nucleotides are TGTGCCAGCAGCTTAGACAACTCCTATAATTCACCCCTCCACTTT.

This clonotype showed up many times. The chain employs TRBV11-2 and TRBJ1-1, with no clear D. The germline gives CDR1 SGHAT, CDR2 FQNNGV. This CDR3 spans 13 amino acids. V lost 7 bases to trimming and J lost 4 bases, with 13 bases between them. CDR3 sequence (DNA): TGTGCCAGCACCCCAGCGGGCGGCACTGAAGCTTTCTTT. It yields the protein CASTPAGGTEAFF.

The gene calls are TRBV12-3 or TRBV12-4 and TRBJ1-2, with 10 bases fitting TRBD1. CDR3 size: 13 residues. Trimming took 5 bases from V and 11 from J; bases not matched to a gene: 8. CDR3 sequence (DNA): TGTGCCAGCAGTCCGATGGACAGGGGGTTATACACCTTC. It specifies CASSPMDRGLYTF.

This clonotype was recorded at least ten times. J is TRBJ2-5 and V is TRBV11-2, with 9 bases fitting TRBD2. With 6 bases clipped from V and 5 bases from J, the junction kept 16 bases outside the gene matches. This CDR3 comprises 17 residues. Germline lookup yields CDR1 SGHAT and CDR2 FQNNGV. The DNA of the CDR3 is TGTGCCAGCAGTCCTAGGGAGGCTAGCGGGAAAATGGAGACCCAGTACTTC. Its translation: CASSPREASGKMETQYF.

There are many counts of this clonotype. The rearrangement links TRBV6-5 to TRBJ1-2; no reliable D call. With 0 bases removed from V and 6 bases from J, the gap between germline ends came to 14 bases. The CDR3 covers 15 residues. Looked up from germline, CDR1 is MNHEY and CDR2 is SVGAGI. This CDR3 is CASSYSRYSFHGYTF. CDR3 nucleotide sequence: TGTGCCAGCAGTTACTCGAGGTACTCATTCCATGGCTACACCTTC.

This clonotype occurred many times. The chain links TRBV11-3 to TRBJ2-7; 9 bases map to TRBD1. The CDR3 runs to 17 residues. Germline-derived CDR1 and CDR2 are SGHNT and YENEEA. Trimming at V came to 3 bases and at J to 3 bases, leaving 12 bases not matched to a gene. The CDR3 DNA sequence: TGTGCCAGCAGCTTGGGGACAGGGACCGACGGATTCTACGAGCAGTACTTC. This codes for CASSLGTGTDGFYEQYF. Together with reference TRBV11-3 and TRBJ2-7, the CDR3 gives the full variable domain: EAGVVQSPRYKIIEKKQPVAFWCNPISGHNTLYWYLQNLGQGPELLIRYENEEAVDDSQLPKDRFSAERLKGVDSTLKIQPAELGDSAVYLCASSLGTGTDGFYEQYFGPGTRLTVT.